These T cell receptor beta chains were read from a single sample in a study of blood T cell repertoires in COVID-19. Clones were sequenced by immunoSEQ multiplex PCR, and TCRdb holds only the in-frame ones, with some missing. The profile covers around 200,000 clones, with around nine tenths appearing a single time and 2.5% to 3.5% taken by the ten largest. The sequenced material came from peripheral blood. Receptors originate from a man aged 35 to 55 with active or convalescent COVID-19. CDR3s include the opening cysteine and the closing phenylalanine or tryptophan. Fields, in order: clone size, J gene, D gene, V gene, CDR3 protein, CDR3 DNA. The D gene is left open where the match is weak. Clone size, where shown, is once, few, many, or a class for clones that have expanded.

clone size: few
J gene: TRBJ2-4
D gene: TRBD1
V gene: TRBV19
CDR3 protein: CASSIGPGTEKNF
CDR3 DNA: TGTGCCAGTAGTATAGGCCCCGGGACAGAGAAAAACTTC

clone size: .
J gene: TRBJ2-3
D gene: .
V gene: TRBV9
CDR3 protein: CASSGEKVPRDTQYF
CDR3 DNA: TGTGCCAGCAGCGGGGAGAAGGTACCGCGTGATACGCAGTATTTT

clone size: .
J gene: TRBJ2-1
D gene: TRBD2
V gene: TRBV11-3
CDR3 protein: CASSLRGLTKSSYNEQFF
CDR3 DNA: TGTGCCAGCAGCTTACGGGGACTAACAAAGAGCTCCTACAATGAGCAGTTCTTC

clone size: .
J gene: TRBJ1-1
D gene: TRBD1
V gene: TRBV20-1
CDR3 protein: CSASLRDRFTEAFF
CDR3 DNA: TGCAGTGCTAGTTTACGGGACAGATTCACTGAAGCTTTCTTT

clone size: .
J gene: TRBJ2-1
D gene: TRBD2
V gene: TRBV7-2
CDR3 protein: CASSLAGGNYNEQFF
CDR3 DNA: TGTGCCAGCAGTTTAGCGGGGGGTAACTACAATGAGCAGTTCTTC

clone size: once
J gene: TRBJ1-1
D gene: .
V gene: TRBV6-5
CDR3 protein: CASSRDTLNTEAFF
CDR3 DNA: TGTGCCAGCAGTCGGGACACCTTGAACACTGAAGCTTTCTTT

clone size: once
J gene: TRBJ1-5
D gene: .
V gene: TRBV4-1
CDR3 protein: CASSPSREQPQHF
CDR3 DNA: TGCGCCAGCAGCCCTTCCAGGGAACAGCCCCAGCATTTT

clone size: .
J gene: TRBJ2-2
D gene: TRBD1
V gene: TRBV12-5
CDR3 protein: CASDDRVDTGELFF
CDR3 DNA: TGTGCTAGTGACGACAGGGTAGACACCGGGGAGCTGTTTTTT

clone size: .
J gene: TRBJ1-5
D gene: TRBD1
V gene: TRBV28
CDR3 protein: CASRPLTGGNQPQHF
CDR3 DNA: TGTGCCAGCAGGCCACTAACAGGGGGCAATCAGCCCCAGCATTTT

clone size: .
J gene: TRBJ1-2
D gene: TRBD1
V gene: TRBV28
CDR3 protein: CAIPGQGDYGYTF
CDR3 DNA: TGTGCCATCCCGGGACAGGGAGACTATGGCTACACCTTC

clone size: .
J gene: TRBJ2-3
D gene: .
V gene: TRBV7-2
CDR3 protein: CASSILRRGGTQYF
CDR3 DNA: TGTGCCAGCAGCATCCTGAGGAGAGGCGGTACGCAGTATTTT

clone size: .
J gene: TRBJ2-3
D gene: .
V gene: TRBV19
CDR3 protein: CASSSGLTDTQYF
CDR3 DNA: TGTGCCAGTAGTAGCGGGTTGACAGATACGCAGTATTTT

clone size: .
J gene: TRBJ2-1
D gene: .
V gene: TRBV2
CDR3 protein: CASSGVDEQFF
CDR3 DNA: TGTGCCAGCAGTGGTGTCGATGAGCAGTTCTTC

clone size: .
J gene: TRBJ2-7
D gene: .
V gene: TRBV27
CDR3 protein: CASSSLSYEQYF
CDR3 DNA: TGTGCCAGCAGCTCCCTCTCCTACGAGCAGTACTTC

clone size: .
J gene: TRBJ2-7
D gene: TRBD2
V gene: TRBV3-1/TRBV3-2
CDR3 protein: CASSATSGAYEQYF
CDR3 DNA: TGTGCCAGCAGCGCTACTAGCGGGGCCTACGAGCAGTACTTC

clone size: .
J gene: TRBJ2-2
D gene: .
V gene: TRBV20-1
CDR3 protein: CSAFSLGELFF
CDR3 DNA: TGCAGTGCTTTTAGCCTCGGGGAGCTGTTTTTT

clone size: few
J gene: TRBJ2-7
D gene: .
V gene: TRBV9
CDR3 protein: CASSVGHFYEQYF
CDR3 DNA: TGTGCCAGCAGCGTGGGACACTTTTACGAGCAGTACTTC

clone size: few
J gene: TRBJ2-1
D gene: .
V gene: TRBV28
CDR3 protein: CASSLSGPEFF
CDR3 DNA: TGTGCCAGCAGCCTGAGCGGTCCCGAGTTCTTC

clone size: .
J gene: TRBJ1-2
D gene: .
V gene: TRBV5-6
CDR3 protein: CASSGPGYGYTF
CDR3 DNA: TGTGCCAGCAGCGGCCCCGGGTATGGCTACACCTTC

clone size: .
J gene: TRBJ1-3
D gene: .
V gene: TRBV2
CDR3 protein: CASSTRSSGNTIYF
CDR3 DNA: TGTGCCAGCAGTACCAGAAGCTCTGGAAACACCATATATTTT

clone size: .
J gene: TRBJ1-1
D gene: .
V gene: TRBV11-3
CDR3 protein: CASSLVGVNTEAFF
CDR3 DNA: TGTGCCAGCAGCTTAGTAGGGGTGAACACTGAAGCTTTCTTT

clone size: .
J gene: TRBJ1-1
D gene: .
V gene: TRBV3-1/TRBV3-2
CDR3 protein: CASSPSQGSTEAFF
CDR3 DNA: TGTGCCAGCAGCCCGTCGCAGGGGAGCACTGAAGCTTTCTTT

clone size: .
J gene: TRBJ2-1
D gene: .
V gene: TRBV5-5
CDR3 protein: CASSLAGWVFF
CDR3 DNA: TGTGCCAGCAGCTTGGCAGGTTGGGTTTTCTTC

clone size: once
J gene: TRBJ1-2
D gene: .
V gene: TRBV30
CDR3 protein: CAWKKTGYGYTF
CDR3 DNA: TGTGCCTGGAAGAAGACAGGCTATGGCTACACCTTC